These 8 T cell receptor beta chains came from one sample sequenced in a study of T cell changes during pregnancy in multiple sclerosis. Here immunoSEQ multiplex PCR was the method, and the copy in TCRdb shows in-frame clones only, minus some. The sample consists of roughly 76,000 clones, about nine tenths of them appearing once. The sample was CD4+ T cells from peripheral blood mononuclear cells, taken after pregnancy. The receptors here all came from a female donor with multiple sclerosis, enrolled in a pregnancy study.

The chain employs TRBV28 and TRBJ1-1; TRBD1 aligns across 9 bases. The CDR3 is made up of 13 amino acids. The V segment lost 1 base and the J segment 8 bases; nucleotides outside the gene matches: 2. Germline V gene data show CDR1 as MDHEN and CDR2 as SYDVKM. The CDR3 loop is CASSLYRGQEAFF. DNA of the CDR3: TGTGCCAGCAGTTTATACAGGGGGCAAGAAGCTTTCTTT.

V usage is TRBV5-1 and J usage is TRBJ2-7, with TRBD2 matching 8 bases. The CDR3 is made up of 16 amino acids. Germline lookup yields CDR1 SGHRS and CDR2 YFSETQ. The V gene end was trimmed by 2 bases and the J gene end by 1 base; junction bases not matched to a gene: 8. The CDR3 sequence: CASSFGGVAPSYEQYF. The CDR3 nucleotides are TGCGCCAGCAGCTTCGGGGGGGTAGCCCCTTCCTACGAGCAGTACTTC.

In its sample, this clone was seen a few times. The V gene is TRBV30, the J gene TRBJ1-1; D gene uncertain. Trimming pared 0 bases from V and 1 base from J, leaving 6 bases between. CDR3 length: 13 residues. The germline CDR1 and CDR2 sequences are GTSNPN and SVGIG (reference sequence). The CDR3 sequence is CAWSVGRNTEAFF. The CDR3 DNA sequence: TGTGCCTGGAGTGTCGGGAGGAACACTGAAGCTTTCTTT.

The CDR3 coding sequence is TGCGCCAGCAGCTTCCAGGGGAACTATGGCTACACCTTC. This encodes CASSFQGNYGYTF. The chain joins TRBV5-1 to TRBJ1-2; possible D gene TRBD1, 6 bases. The ends were cut back, 2 bases at V and 2 bases at J, with 7 bases in the middle. In germline, CDR1 is SGHRS, CDR2 YFSETQ. This CDR3 spans 13 amino acids.

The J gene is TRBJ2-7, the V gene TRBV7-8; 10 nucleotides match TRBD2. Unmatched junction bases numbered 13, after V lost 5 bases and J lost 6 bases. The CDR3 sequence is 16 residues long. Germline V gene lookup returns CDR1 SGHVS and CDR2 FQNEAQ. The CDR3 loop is CASSAIAGGPLVEQYF. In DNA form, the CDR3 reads TGTGCCAGCAGCGCTATAGCGGGGGGCCCTTTGGTCGAGCAGTACTTC.

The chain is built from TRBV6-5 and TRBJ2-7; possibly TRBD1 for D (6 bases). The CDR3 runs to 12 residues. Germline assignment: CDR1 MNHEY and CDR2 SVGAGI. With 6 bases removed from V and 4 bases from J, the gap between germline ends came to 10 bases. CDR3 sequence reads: CASSHGQYEQYF. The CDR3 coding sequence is TGTGCCAGCAGCCATGGACAGTACGAGCAGTACTTC.

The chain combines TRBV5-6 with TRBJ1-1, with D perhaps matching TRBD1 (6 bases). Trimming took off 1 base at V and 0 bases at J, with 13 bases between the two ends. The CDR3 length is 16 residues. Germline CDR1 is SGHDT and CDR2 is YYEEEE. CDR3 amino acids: CASSLLPDRMNTEAFF. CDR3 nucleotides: TGTGCCAGCAGCTTGTTGCCCGACAGGATGAACACTGAAGCTTTCTTT.

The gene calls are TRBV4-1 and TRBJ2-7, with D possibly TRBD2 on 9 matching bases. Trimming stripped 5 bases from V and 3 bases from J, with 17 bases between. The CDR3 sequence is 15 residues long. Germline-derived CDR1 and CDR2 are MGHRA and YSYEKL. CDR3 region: CASSAGGTGLYEQYF. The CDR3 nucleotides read TGCGCCAGCAGCGCGGGGGGGACAGGCCTCTACGAGCAGTACTTC.